This TCR beta chain is drawn from a study of T cells in Graves' hyperthyroidism and ophthalmopathy. RNA transcripts yielded amplified TCR beta CDR3 regions. Initially, a first-round RT-PCR of the TCR CDR3 employed the HTBI primer set. One entry per CDR3 protein, called by TCRdb with MiXCR from the multiplex PCR reads. Of 500,000 to 750,000 distinct CDR3 sequences in the sample, about a sixth are singletons; the top ten hold under 8%. The CDR3 totals 13 residues. J was trimmed by 5 bases and V by 1 base; bases with no gene match: 1. Germline CDR1 and CDR2: MNHEY and SVGAGI. This clonotype was seen ten or more times. Those with hyperthyroidism were 18 to 65 years old, newly diagnosed, and ill for under 2 months.

Input material: blood. The rearrangement joins TRBV6-5 to TRBJ2-5, with 7 positions matching TRBD1. The TCR originated in a woman younger than 45 with Graves' hyperthyroidism. This CDR3 reads CASSYYRGETQYF. The CDR3 region has the DNA TGTGCCAGCAGTTACTACAGGGGTGAGACCCAGTACTTC.